This T cell receptor beta chain was recovered during a study of a mutant IDH1 vaccine in newly diagnosed glioma. The overall study: Following radiotherapy alone, or alongside temozolomide cycles, vaccination was started after an interval of 4-6 weeks. Earlier treatment was radiotherapy, temozolomide, or both, with most getting both. The V12 visit happened in week 35, and the V13 visit happened in week 47.

Profiled with immunoSEQ multiplex PCR; TCRdb holds only in-frame clones, not every one. Among tens of thousands of clones, around 86% were seen once, and the ten largest hold 3% to 4%. The CDR3 length is 17 residues. Trimming took off 4 bases at V and 1 base at J, with 20 bases between the two ends. Germline-derived CDR1 and CDR2 are SGDLS and YYNGEE. Time point indicated: week 47, end of study. Alongside topical imiquimod, each dose of vaccine comprised 300 ug of mutant IDH1 20-mer peptide. Findings and caveats of the study: Induction of immune responses by the vaccine occurred in more than 85% of patients.

This clone was recorded a few times. What it binds is unknown. This clonotype originated in a woman in her 50s with glioma. The starting material was PBMCs, obtained from a glioma patient whose treatment included an IDH1 peptide vaccine. The gene calls are TRBV9 and TRBJ1-1; perhaps TRBD1 as D (6 bases). The CDR3 protein is CASSPALGAGPNTEAFF. The CDR3 DNA sequence: TGTGCCAGCAGCCCCGCCTTGGGGGCTGGTCCGAACACTGAAGCTTTCTTT.